A selection of T cell receptor beta chains follows, all from one sample in a study of shared clonotypes between healthy human individuals. TCRdb keeps only in-frame clones here, not all; method: immunoSEQ multiplex PCR. The sample has about 800,000 clones; 96% are singletons. Source material: naive CD8+ T cells sorted from blood. The receptors stem from a man between 25 and 39 years old in good health. Both conserved end residues are part of each CDR3. D genes are given only for firm matches. The size entry is marked missing in some rows and otherwise reads once, few, many or a size class.

.	.	TRBV7-8	TRBJ1-5	TGTGCCAGCAGCTTAGGGGGGGATCAGCCCCAGCATTTT	CASSLGGDQPQHF
.	.	TRBV7-9	TRBJ1-2	TGTGCCAGCAGCGCCGGACAGACGGTCGCTGGCTACACCTTC	CASSAGQTVAGYTF
.	.	TRBV5-6	TRBJ1-5	TGTGCCAGCAGCTTGGGTCCCGGTTCCAATAGCAATCAGCCCCAGCATTTT	CASSLGPGSNSNQPQHF
TRBD2	.	TRBV30	TRBJ2-1	TGTGCCTGGGATCGACTAGCGGTGGGGAATGAGCAGTTCTTC	CAWDRLAVGNEQFF
.	.	TRBV27	TRBJ2-3	TGTGCCAGCAGGGGCGGCGGCACAGATACGCAGTATTTT	CASRGGGTDTQYF
.	.	TRBV7-9	TRBJ1-2	TGTGCCAGCAGCTCCCTTGACCGCGTCTCTAACTATGGCTACACCTTC	CASSSLDRVSNYGYTF
.	.	TRBV7-6	TRBJ2-6	TGTGCCAGCAGCCGTCCAAAAATAGACTCTGGGGCCAACGTCCTGACTTTC	CASSRPKIDSGANVLTF
TRBD2	.	TRBV19	TRBJ2-7	TGTGCCAGTAGTCGACCTAGCGGGGGCCTCTACGAGCAGTACTTC	CASSRPSGGLYEQYF
.	.	TRBV7-9	TRBJ2-1	TGTGCCAGCAGCTTAGTTTTGCGGATCTCTCCCTACAATGAGCAGTTCTTC	CASSLVLRISPYNEQFF
.	.	TRBV9	TRBJ2-1	TGTGCCAGCAGCGGGGGGAAAAGCAACCTATCTCCTAATGAGCAGTTCTTC	CASSGGKSNLSPNEQFF
.	.	TRBV7-9	TRBJ2-3	TGTGCCAGCAGCTTAGCACAGGGAGGGACAGATACGCAGTATTTT	CASSLAQGGTDTQYF
TRBD2	.	TRBV7-9	TRBJ2-1	TGTGCCAGCAGCTTTGCCACTAGCGGGATTTACCATGAGCAGTTCTTC	CASSFATSGIYHEQFF
.	.	TRBV5-1	TRBJ2-5	TGCGCCAGCAGCTTGAATGTCGGGACGGGCGGAGAGACCCAGTACTTC	CASSLNVGTGGETQYF
.	.	TRBV15	TRBJ1-2	TGTGCCACCAGCAGTGCTCCAGTACGGGCACCCCCATATGGCTACACCTTC	CATSSAPVRAPPYGYTF
.	.	TRBV9	TRBJ2-7	TGTGCCAGCGGAGGATCGGGTTCCTACGAGCAGTACTTC	CASGGSGSYEQYF
TRBD1	.	TRBV19	TRBJ2-7	TGTGCCAGACCATCGACAGGGGTCCACTACGAGCAGTACTTC	CARPSTGVHYEQYF
TRBD1	.	TRBV11-3	TRBJ2-3	TGTGCCAGCAGCCTCCGGACAGGGAGCGAGGGGAGCACAGATACGCAGTATTTT	CASSLRTGSEGSTDTQYF
.	.	TRBV9	TRBJ1-1	TGTGCCAGCAGCGATCAGGGCGGGGCTGAAGCTTTCTTT	CASSDQGGAEAFF
.	.	TRBV6-6	TRBJ2-1	TGTGCCAGCAGCCATTCAACCCTTCGGCCCTACAATGAGCAGTTCTTC	CASSHSTLRPYNEQFF
.	.	TRBV5-6	TRBJ2-3	TGTGCCAGCAAACCCGGGATAGCAGGGTGGACAGATACGCAGTATTTT	CASKPGIAGWTDTQYF
TRBD2	.	TRBV7-6	TRBJ2-2	TGTGCCAGCAGCTTAGAAGCGGGGGCGAACACCGGGGAGCTGTTTTTT	CASSLEAGANTGELFF
TRBD2	once	TRBV9	TRBJ2-1	TGTGCCAGCACTCTGGCGGGAGAAATCTACAATGAGCAGTTCTTC	CASTLAGEIYNEQFF
.	.	TRBV4-3	TRBJ2-5	TGCGCCAGCAGCCAAGCCAGGTCGGGCGGGACCCAGTACTTC	CASSQARSGGTQYF
.	.	TRBV25-1	TRBJ2-5	TGTGCCAGCAGTACGGAGACCCAGTACTTC	CASSTETQYF
TRBD1	.	TRBV7-9	TRBJ2-7	TGTGCCAGCAGCTTACTGGGACAGGGCTACGAGCAGTACTTC	CASSLLGQGYEQYF
.	once	TRBV6-1	TRBJ1-2	TGTGCCAGCAGTGTAAAATCTCCGGTCGTGGACAGAATGTTTAACTATGGCTACACCTTC	CASSVKSPVVDRMFNYGYTF
.	.	TRBV7-3	TRBJ2-3	TGTGCCAGCAGCCCAGTGTCTTCAGATACGCAGTATTTT	CASSPVSSDTQYF
TRBD2	.	TRBV9	TRBJ2-7	TGTGCCAGCAGCGTAGACGGGGGGGTTCCCTACGAGCAGTACTTC	CASSVDGGVPYEQYF
.	.	TRBV27	TRBJ2-7	TGTGCCAGCAGATCGGCACAGGGAGAACGTAACTCCTACGAGCAGTACTTC	CASRSAQGERNSYEQYF
.	once	TRBV27	TRBJ1-5	TGTGCCAGCAGTTTATCAGGGGGTCAGCCCCAGCATTTT	CASSLSGGQPQHF
.	once	TRBV13	TRBJ1-4	TGTGCCAGCAGCTTAGACGGGGAGGGGGAAAAACTGTTTTTT	CASSLDGEGEKLFF
.	.	TRBV5-8	TRBJ2-1	TGTGCCAGCAGCCTCTCCTACAATGAGCAGTTCTTC	CASSLSYNEQFF
.	.	TRBV13	TRBJ2-2	TGTGCCAGCAGCTCCGGGGAAGAACCAGCCGGGGAGCTGTTTTTT	CASSSGEEPAGELFF
.	.	TRBV19	TRBJ1-5	TGTGCCAGTAGTATGTATCCGAGCAATCAGCCCCAGCATTTT	CASSMYPSNQPQHF
TRBD2	.	TRBV4-1	TRBJ2-7	TGCGCCAGCAGCCAAGTTATACAGGGACTAGCGCTCTCCTACGAGCAGTACTTC	CASSQVIQGLALSYEQYF
TRBD1	.	TRBV11-2	TRBJ2-7	TGTGCCAGCAGCGGGGACAGGGGACGGGCTCTCTACGAGCAGTACTTC	CASSGDRGRALYEQYF
TRBD2	.	TRBV27	TRBJ2-1	TGTGCCAGCGCTGGACTAGCTAGCTCCTACAATGAGCAGTTCTTC	CASAGLASSYNEQFF
.	.	TRBV7-9	TRBJ1-3	TGTGCCAGCCGCACAGGGCATACGGGAAACACCATATATTTT	CASRTGHTGNTIYF
.	.	TRBV5-6	TRBJ2-1	TGTGCCAGCAGCTTGGAAGCTGGCCCGACAGGTGCGTCCAATGAGCAGTTCTTC	CASSLEAGPTGASNEQFF
.	.	TRBV2	TRBJ1-2	TGTGCCAGCAGTGAAGCTCTGAGTCTGTGGGGCTACACCTTC	CASSEALSLWGYTF
.	.	TRBV11-2	TRBJ2-5	TGTGCCAGCAGCGGACTACAAGAGACCCAGTACTTC	CASSGLQETQYF
.	.	TRBV6-6	TRBJ2-1	TGTGCCAGCAGTTACACGGAGGGGAATGAGCAGTTCTTC	CASSYTEGNEQFF
TRBD2	.	TRBV7-9	TRBJ2-7	TGTGCCAGCAGCCCTACTAGCGGGAGGTACGAGCAGTACTTC	CASSPTSGRYEQYF
.	.	TRBV30	TRBJ2-1	TGTGCCTGGACCATGGTACGGCCCAATGAGCAGTTCTTC	CAWTMVRPNEQFF
TRBD2	.	TRBV28	TRBJ2-1	TGTGCCAGCAGCGAAAGGGCTAGCGGGAGTTGGCGTGCCAATGAGCAGTTCTTC	CASSERASGSWRANEQFF
TRBD1	.	TRBV2	TRBJ1-1	TGTGCCAGCAGTGAAGAGACAGGGCTATCGAGCACTGAAGCTTTCTTT	CASSEETGLSSTEAFF
.	.	TRBV5-1	TRBJ2-3	TGCGCCAGCCGGCCGGGGCCGCCGGATACGCAGTATTTT	CASRPGPPDTQYF
TRBD1	.	TRBV7-9	TRBJ1-5	TGTGCCAGCAGCGGACGCACCGGACAGGGGGAAAGTCAGCCCCAGCATTTT	CASSGRTGQGESQPQHF
.	.	TRBV15	TRBJ2-1	TGTGCCACCAGCAGAGATCGTGATGAGCAGTTCTTC	CATSRDRDEQFF
.	.	TRBV14	TRBJ2-7	TGTGCCAGCAGCCTCAACTACGAGCAGTACTTC	CASSLNYEQYF